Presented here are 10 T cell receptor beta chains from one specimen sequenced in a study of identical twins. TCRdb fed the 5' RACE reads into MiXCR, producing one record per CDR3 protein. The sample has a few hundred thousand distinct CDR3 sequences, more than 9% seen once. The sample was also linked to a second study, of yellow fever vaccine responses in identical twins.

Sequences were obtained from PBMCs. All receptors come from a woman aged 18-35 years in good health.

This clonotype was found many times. CDR3 DNA: TGCAGCGTTGAAGTCCTGGGGCCCTACGAGCAGTACTTC. Its translation is CSVEVLGPYEQYF. The V and J genes are TRBV29-1 and TRBJ2-7, with a tentative D call TRBD1 (5 bases). Germline CDR1 reads SQVTM; CDR2 reads ANQGSEA. Trimming left V 1 base short and J 2 bases short, with 9 bases between. This CDR3 is built from 13 residues.

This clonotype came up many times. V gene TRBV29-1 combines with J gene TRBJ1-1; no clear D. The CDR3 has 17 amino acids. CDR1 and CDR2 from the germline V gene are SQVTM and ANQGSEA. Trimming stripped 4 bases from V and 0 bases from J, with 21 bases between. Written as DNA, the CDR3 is TGCAGCGTTGGAGCCGCCCCGGGTAAATATATGAACACTGAAGCTTTCTTT. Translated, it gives CSVGAAPGKYMNTEAFF.

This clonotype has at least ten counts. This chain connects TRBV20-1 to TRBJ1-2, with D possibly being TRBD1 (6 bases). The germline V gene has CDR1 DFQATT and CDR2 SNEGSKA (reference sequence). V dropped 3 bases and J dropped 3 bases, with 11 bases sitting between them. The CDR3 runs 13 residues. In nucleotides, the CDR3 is TGCAGTGCTAGGTCCAGGGGCTACTATGGCTACACCTTC. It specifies CSARSRGYYGYTF.

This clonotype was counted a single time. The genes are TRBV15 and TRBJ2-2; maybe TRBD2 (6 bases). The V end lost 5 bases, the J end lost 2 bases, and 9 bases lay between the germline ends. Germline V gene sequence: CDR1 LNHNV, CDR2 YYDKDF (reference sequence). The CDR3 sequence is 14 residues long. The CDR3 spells CATSQGLNTGELFF. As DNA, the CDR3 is TGTGCCACCAGCCAGGGACTTAACACCGGGGAGCTGTTTTTT.

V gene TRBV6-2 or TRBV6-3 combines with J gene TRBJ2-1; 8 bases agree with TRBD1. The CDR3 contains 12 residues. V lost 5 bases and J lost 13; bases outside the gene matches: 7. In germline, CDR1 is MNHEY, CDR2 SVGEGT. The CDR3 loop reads CASSIGQGPQFF. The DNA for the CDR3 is TGTGCCAGCAGTATCGGACAGGGCCCCCAGTTCTTC.

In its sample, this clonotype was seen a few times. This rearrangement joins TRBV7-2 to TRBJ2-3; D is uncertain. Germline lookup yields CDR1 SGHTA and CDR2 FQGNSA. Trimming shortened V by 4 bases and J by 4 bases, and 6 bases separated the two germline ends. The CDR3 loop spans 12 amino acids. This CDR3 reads CASSSESDTQYF. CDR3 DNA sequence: TGTGCCAGCAGCTCCGAGTCAGATACGCAGTATTTT.

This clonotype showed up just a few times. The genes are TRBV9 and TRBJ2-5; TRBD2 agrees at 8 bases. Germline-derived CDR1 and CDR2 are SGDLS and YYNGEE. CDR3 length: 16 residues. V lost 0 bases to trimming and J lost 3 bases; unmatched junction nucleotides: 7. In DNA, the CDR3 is TGTGCCAGCAGCGTAGCGCCCAGCGGGGGCAAAGAGACCCAGTACTTC. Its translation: CASSVAPSGGKETQYF. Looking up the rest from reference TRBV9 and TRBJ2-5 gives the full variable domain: DSGVTQTPKHLITATGQRVTLRCSPRSGDLSVYWYQQSLDQGLQFLIQYYNGEERAKGNILERFSAQQFPDLHSELNLSSLELGDSALYFCASSVAPSGGKETQYFGPGTRLLVL.

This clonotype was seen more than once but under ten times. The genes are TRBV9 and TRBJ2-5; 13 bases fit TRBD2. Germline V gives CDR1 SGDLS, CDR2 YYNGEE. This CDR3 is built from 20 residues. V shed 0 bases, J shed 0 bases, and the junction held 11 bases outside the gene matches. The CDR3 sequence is CASSVERGTSGDMYQETQYF. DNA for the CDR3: TGTGCCAGCAGCGTAGAGAGAGGGACTAGCGGGGATATGTACCAAGAGACCCAGTACTTC.

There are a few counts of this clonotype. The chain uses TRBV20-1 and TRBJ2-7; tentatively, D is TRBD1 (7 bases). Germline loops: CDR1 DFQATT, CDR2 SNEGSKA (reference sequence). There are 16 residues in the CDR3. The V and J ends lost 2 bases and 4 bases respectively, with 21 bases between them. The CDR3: CSARSFEGGQIYEQYF. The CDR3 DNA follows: TGCAGTGCTAGATCCTTTGAGGGGGGACAGATTTACGAGCAGTACTTC.

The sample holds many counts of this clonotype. The DNA of the CDR3 is TGTGCCATCAGTGAGAGGACCCTTGAGACCCAGTACTTC. Amino acid sequence: CAISERTLETQYF. The chain has TRBV10-3 and TRBJ2-5; D is unclear. CDR3 size: 13 residues. V shed 2 bases and J shed 5 bases, with 9 bases lying between them. Germline V gene data show CDR1 as ENHRY and CDR2 as SYGVKD.